The 3 T cell receptor beta chains listed next were all sequenced from one sample in a study of cytomegalovirus exposure and HLA in healthy donors. 13 Jbeta primers and 60 Vbeta primers were used for the PCR. The repertoire was sequenced with immunoSEQ multiplex PCR; TCRdb's copy has only in-frame clones and lacks some. The sample lists around 67,000 clones, 75% to 85% occurring once. Sequencing was carried out using PBMCs. These receptors came from a man aged 18-30 years in good health and CMV-seropositive.

This rearrangement joins TRBV7-2 to TRBJ2-5; D is perhaps TRBD1 (6 bases). CDR1 is SGHTA, CDR2 FQGNSA, per germline. Deletions cut 5 bases from V and 1 base from J, with 11 bases between. This CDR3 spans 14 amino acids. CDR3 loop: CASSPQGLQETQYF. CDR3 coding DNA: TGTGCCAGCAGCCCCCAGGGGCTCCAAGAGACCCAGTACTTC.

This chain uses TRBV11-2 with TRBJ2-1; weak D call: TRBD2 (6 bases). The V gene's germline CDR1 is SGHAT and CDR2 FQNNGV. Trimming cost V 5 bases and J 4 bases, with 18 bases left between them. The CDR3 loop spans 16 amino acids. The CDR3 spells CASSGGTSLRYNEQFF. The CDR3 DNA is TGTGCCAGCAGCGGGGGGACTTCCCTGCGGTACAATGAGCAGTTCTTC.

This clone was observed a handful of times. The rearrangement joins TRBV27 to TRBJ2-6; D perhaps matches TRBD2 (6 bases). Germline V gene lookup returns CDR1 MNHEY and CDR2 SMNVEV (reference sequence). This CDR3 is 15 amino acids long. The V end was cut by 10 bases, the J end by 2 bases, with 15 bases between. CDR3 region: CATRSAGTGANVLTF. The CDR3 DNA sequence: TGTGCCACCCGGTCGGCGGGGACTGGGGCCAACGTCCTGACTTTC.